This record looks at one T cell receptor beta chain sequence and its context. Antigen unknown. This record comes from a study of blood T cells in healthy people across ages. Donors were healthy Caucasian individuals from Russia aged about 6 to 95. PBMCs numbering at least 6 million were isolated per sample. It was with a sample-barcoded 5' primer and a J-beta primer mix that a second PCR of about 6 to 12 cycles was run. In TCRdb, the 5' RACE reads were re-called with MiXCR into one record per CDR3 protein. The sample yields about 970,000 distinct CDR3 sequences, just over 50% seen once. Broader study findings: Measured against age, TCR beta diversity per million T cells decreased in a roughly linear manner. In the absence of known donor CMV status, changes in expanded clonotypes were possibly confounded.

Trimming shortened V by 5 bases and J by 3 bases, and 8 bases separated the two germline ends. The length of the CDR3 is 13 residues. The germline V gene encodes CDR1 MNHEY and CDR2 SVGAGI. This chain links TRBV6-5 with TRBJ2-1, with D maybe TRBD1 (6 bases). The source is an older woman in good health. The source material was blood. CDR3 sequence (DNA): TGTGCCAGCAGTAACAGGGTCTACAATGAGCAGTTCTTC. It yields the protein CASSNRVYNEQFF.